The 20 T cell receptor beta chains below all came from one sample that was sequenced in a study of blood T cells in healthy people across ages. Primers used in a second PCR of about 7 to 11 cycles were a sample-barcoded 5' primer and a J-beta primer mix. TCRdb called the 5' RACE reads again in MiXCR, with one record for every CDR3 protein. The top ten hold about 22% of the sample, which has some 920,000 distinct CDR3 sequences, roughly 51% seen once. The sample consisted of blood. These receptors all stem from a woman between 55 and 75 years old in good health.

The table lists this clonotype with a few counts. The chain recombines TRBV4-1 with TRBJ1-4, with 8 bases lining up with TRBD1. The germline V gene has CDR1 MGHRA and CDR2 YSYEKL. The V segment lost 0 bases and the J segment 9 bases; nucleotides outside the gene matches: 6. This CDR3 contains 15 residues. The CDR3 protein is CASSQEWTGIKKLFF. The DNA for the CDR3 is TGCGCCAGCAGCCAAGAGTGGACAGGGATTAAAAAACTGTTTTTT.

The chain is built from TRBV6-2 or TRBV6-3 and TRBJ1-5; D remains ambiguous. The CDR3 extends over 14 amino acids. V was clipped by 2 bases and J by 2 bases, with 7 bases between them. Looked up from germline, CDR1 is MNHEY and CDR2 is SVGEGT. The CDR3, as DNA: TGTGCCAGCAGTTACCTAGGGCGCAATCAGCCCCAGCATTTT. Residues: CASSYLGRNQPQHF.

This clonotype was seen once. The J gene is TRBJ2-4, the V gene TRBV18; the match to TRBD2 covers 7 bases. Per the germline V gene, CDR1 is KGHSH and CDR2 is LQKENI. The junction had 12 bases not matched to a gene; V was cut back by 4 bases and J by 9 bases. The CDR3 sequence is 15 residues long. This chain's CDR3 is CASSREGLAASIQYF. CDR3 sequence (DNA): TGTGCCAGCTCACGGGAGGGGCTAGCTGCCTCCATTCAGTACTTC.

The gene calls are TRBV29-1 and TRBJ1-1; D perhaps matches TRBD1 (6 bases). There are 12 residues in the CDR3. Between the trimmed V and J ends, which lost 7 bases and 2 bases, there was a span of 11 bases. Germline V lookup: CDR1 SQVTM, CDR2 ANQGSEA. The CDR3 protein is CSAVGANTEAFF. The CDR3 DNA reads as TGCAGCGCCGTGGGGGCAAACACTGAAGCTTTCTTT.

A word on this clonotype: Compared with germline, one end of the junction differs, possibly owing to a read error. The V and J genes are TRBV5-1 and TRBJ2-5; 7 nucleotides match TRBD1. The germline V gene has CDR1 SGHRS and CDR2 YFSETQ. CDR3 size: 15 residues. This chain's CDR3 is CAGSSRTGRQETQYF. CDR3 nucleotide sequence: TGCGCCGGCAGCTCGCGGACAGGCCGTCAAGAGACCCAGTACTTC.

The chain uses TRBV15 and TRBJ2-3, with a possible D match to TRBD1 (5 bases). V dropped 0 bases and J dropped 3 bases, with 13 bases sitting between them. CDR3 size: 16 residues. Germline V CDR1 and CDR2: LNHNV, YYDKDF (reference sequence). The CDR3 bases are TGTGCCACCAGCAGAGATAGTCAGGGTATGACAGATACGCAGTATTTT. Its protein is CATSRDSQGMTDTQYF. Drawing the rest from reference TRBV15 and TRBJ2-3, the complete variable domain is DAMVIQNPRYQVTQFGKPVTLSCSQTLNHNVMYWYQQKSSQAPKLLFHYYDKDFNNEADTPDNFQSRRPNTSFCFLDIRSPGLGDTAMYLCATSRDSQGMTDTQYFGPGTRLTVL.

The chain carries TRBV20-1 and TRBJ2-4; unclear D gene. Trimming pared 0 bases from V and 0 bases from J, leaving 12 bases between. The CDR3 is made up of 16 amino acids. Germline V gene lookup returns CDR1 DFQATT and CDR2 SNEGSKA (reference sequence). CDR3: CSAREIVWRAKNIQYF. Here the CDR3 DNA reads TGCAGTGCTAGAGAGATTGTTTGGCGAGCCAAAAACATTCAGTACTTC.

This clonotype was seen a few times. The genes are TRBV5-6 and TRBJ2-3, with a possible D match to TRBD1 (6 bases). Deletions cut 0 bases from V and 2 bases from J, with 7 bases between. Germline assignment: CDR1 SGHDT and CDR2 YYEEEE. The CDR3 is 14 amino acids. The CDR3 coding sequence is TGTGCCAGCAGCTTGGGGGACAACACAGATACGCAGTATTTT. This encodes CASSLGDNTDTQYF.

The genes are TRBV6-1 and TRBJ2-4, with 11 bases fitting TRBD1. The assigned J gene may be wrong: the sequence end matches TRBJ2-7 better. CDR1 and CDR2 (germline): MNHNS, SASEGT. The CDR3 spans 13 residues. The CDR3 sequence is CAVPGQGGYEQYF. The CDR3 nucleotides are TGTGCCGTACCGGGACAGGGGGGCTACGAGCAGTACTTC.

The chain joins TRBV12-3 or TRBV12-4 to TRBJ2-1, with 7 bases lining up with TRBD2. The CDR3 sequence is 16 residues long. The J segment lost 4 bases and the V segment lost 6 bases, leaving 12 bases of the junction unmatched. CDR3 sequence (DNA): TGTGCCAGCAGCCTCTCCCTAGCGGACCCATACAATGAGCAGTTCTTC. Translation: CASSLSLADPYNEQFF.

The chain has TRBV7-9 and TRBJ2-7; TRBD1 might be the D (5 bases). The CDR3 extends over 18 amino acids. The germline gives CDR1 SEHNR, CDR2 FQNEAQ (reference sequence). Between the trimmed V and J ends, which lost 5 bases and 3 bases, there was a span of 26 bases. CDR3 DNA: TGTGCCAGCAGCCAAACCTATTTCAGGGCGGCGTTGGGCTACGAGCAGTACTTC. Translating gives CASSQTYFRAALGYEQYF.

The V call is TRBV16, the J call TRBJ2-3; D ambiguous. The V end was cut by 4 bases, the J end by 6 bases, with 11 bases between. CDR1 KGHSY and CDR2 FQNENV come from the germline V gene. The CDR3 loop spans 13 amino acids. This CDR3 reads CASSRANGDTQYF. The CDR3 DNA follows: TGTGCCAGCAGCCGAGCTAACGGGGATACGCAGTATTTT.

The rearrangement uses TRBV7-2 and TRBJ2-4; maybe TRBD2 (5 bases). Near its end, the DNA agrees better with TRBJ2-7, so the J call may be wrong. From germline, CDR1 is SGHTA and CDR2 FQGNSA. The CDR3 runs 14 residues. The CDR3 is CASSLVAPAYEQYF. DNA for the CDR3: TGTGCCAGCAGCTTGGTAGCGCCAGCCTACGAGCAGTACTTC.

The chain couples TRBV4-1 to TRBJ2-7, with 11 bases lining up with TRBD2. Germline values: CDR1 MGHRA, CDR2 YSYEKL. After removal of 7 bases from V and 3 bases from J, the junction contained 8 bases not matched to a gene. This CDR3 is 15 amino acids long. CDR3 coding DNA: TGCGCCAGCAATCTCCTAGCGGGAGGAAACTACGAGCAGTACTTC. Translated, it gives CASNLLAGGNYEQYF.

The chain has TRBV29-1 and TRBJ2-5, with D possibly matching TRBD2 (5 bases). CDR1 is SQVTM and CDR2 is ANQGSEA in the germline V gene. The CDR3 extends over 13 amino acids. V lost 7 bases and J lost 7, with 19 bases in between. CDR3 in DNA: TGCAGCGCTGAGCCCTCGGGATCGGGGACCCAGTACTTC. This encodes CSAEPSGSGTQYF.

This clonotype was detected only a few times. The V gene is TRBV28, the J gene TRBJ1-5; D is uncertain. Trimming shortened V by 1 base and J by 2 bases, and 6 bases separated the two germline ends. CDR1 MDHEN and CDR2 SYDVKM come from the germline V gene. This CDR3 is built from 14 residues. The CDR3 nucleotides read TGTGCCAGCAGTTTATTCGCGGGCAATCAGCCCCAGCATTTT. It codes for CASSLFAGNQPQHF.

This clonotype was seen a handful of times. V gene TRBV20-1 combines with J gene TRBJ2-1; TRBD2 aligns across 9 bases. This CDR3 is 17 amino acids long. The J segment lost 2 bases and the V segment lost 3 bases, leaving 11 bases of the junction unmatched. Germline V gene sequence: CDR1 DFQATT, CDR2 SNEGSKA (reference sequence). CDR3 coding DNA: TGCAGTGCTAGTTCGCGGGAGGGCTCAGTGACCTACAATGAGCAGTTCTTC. The encoded protein is CSASSREGSVTYNEQFF.

V and J are TRBV4-1 and TRBJ2-5; either TRBD1 or TRBD2 may supply D (5 bases each). Trimming took off 1 base at V and 5 bases at J, with 17 bases between the two ends. The CDR3 is made up of 16 amino acids. The germline CDR1 and CDR2 sequences are MGHRA and YSYEKL. The CDR3 coding sequence is TGCGCCAGCAGCCAAGCGGAAGGGGCTGAGGGGGAGACCCAGTACTTC. Its protein is CASSQAEGAEGETQYF.

This chain joins TRBV29-1 and TRBJ2-3, with 8 bases aligning to TRBD2. J lost 4 bases, V lost 1 base, and 7 bases had no gene match. The length of the CDR3 is 15 residues. The germline gives CDR1 SQVTM, CDR2 ANQGSEA. The CDR3 bases are TGCAGCGTTGAAGGGGGACTAGGATGGGCAGATACGCAGTATTTT. Amino acids: CSVEGGLGWADTQYF.

This rearrangement joins TRBV9 to TRBJ2-7, with D possibly matching TRBD1 (5 bases). The J call may be mistaken, given a closer DNA end match to TRBJ2-5. The CDR3 spans 15 residues. Per the germline V gene, CDR1 is SGDLS and CDR2 is YYNGEE. CDR3 in DNA: TGTGCCAGCAGCGTAGTTACAGGCCCAGGGGAGACCCAGTACTTC. This sequence encodes CASSVVTGPGETQYF.